This TCR beta chain emerged from a study of T cells in Graves' hyperthyroidism and ophthalmopathy (dated by TCRdb to between 2019 and 2020). About the investigation overall: Peripheral blood samples were taken at initial diagnosis, before any treatment was given. The roughly 94 discovery patients were randomly split 7:3 into training and test sets. Thyroid tissue and blood T-cell repertoires from more than 5 Graves' hyperthyroidism patients were also compared in the study. The paper describes TCR Vbeta CDR3 sequencing of some 130 peripheral blood samples, made up of fewer than 50 ophthalmopathy patients, some 80 hyperthyroidism patients and roughly 17 progressor patients. An independent validation cohort of around 19 hyperthyroidism patients and about 16 patients who later progressed to ophthalmopathy tested prospective prediction of ophthalmopathy. TCR V-J signatures able to tell the groups apart were searched for in a discovery cohort of 90 to 100 patients, of whom approximately 40 had Graves' ophthalmopathy and around 56 had stable Graves' hyperthyroidism. After blood sampling, hyperthyroidism patients were treated with methimazole at a starting dose of 30 mg daily, and ophthalmopathy patients were treated with high-dose intravenous methylprednisolone. Here is what the overall study found, with its caveats: In validation, progression to ophthalmopathy was predicted by the model with about 70% sensitivity and approximately 78% specificity, a median of around 5.9 months before onset. A 13 V-J signature model separated ophthalmopathy from stable hyperthyroidism, with about 88% sensitivity and 81% to 82% specificity in cross-validation and 80%/75% in testing. No statistical method was used to set the sample size in advance, and investigators knew the group allocation. Most expanded thyroid clonotypes (frequency above 0.001) were also found in blood, which suggests that blood repertoires may mirror thyroid immune responses.

Reading from cysteine to phenylalanine, the CDR3 counts 14 amino acids. Here the CDR3 DNA is all that survives: 42 bases in frame from base 1. Worth noting for this clonotype: Its antigen is unknown. Mismatch with germline at one junction end may stem from a read error.

A patient counted as having stable Graves' hyperthyroidism if no progression to ophthalmopathy occurred over 18 months of follow-up. Hyperthyroidism patients were newly diagnosed, had a disease duration of under 2 months, and were aged 18 to 65 years. Patients with uncontrolled infections, other autoimmune diseases, pregnancy or lactation were excluded. Diagnoses were established on the basis of clinical symptoms, serum thyroxine and TRAb, thyroid ultrasound, and orbital computed tomography. Ficoll-Paque density gradient centrifugation was used to isolate PBMCs from about 9 ml of fresh peripheral blood. Total RNA was extracted with Trizol reagent, and quality was checked on an Agilent 2100 Bioanalyzer. Amplification of TCR beta CDR3 regions was carried out from RNA transcripts. For the first round of RT-PCR on the TCR CDR3, the HTBI primer set was used together with the Qiagen OneStep RT-PCR kit. A second multiplex PCR round built the libraries, followed by size selection and purification. The libraries were sequenced on an Illumina HiSeq2000 using paired-end 100 bp reads. In the original analysis: Raw data were processed with SOAPnuke, discarding reads with adapters, uncalled bases, mean Phred below 15, or no exact constant-primer or identifier match. COPE v1.2.5 was used to merge high-quality paired reads, and clonotypes were defined as unique nucleotide sequences. Clonotypes were aligned to IMGT TRBV, TRBD and TRBJ reference segments using MiTCR v1.1. Analysis was restricted to V-J combinations with a frequency above 0.0001, which covered 98% to 99.2% of repertoires. The TCS score was defined as F50 (clonal expansion) divided by E x V (chaos), with BLOSUM62-based TCRdist calculated between CDR3 peptides within each V-J. Welch's t-statistics and random forest reduced around 520 V-J features to around 14, which were used in a naive Bayes classifier (R e1071). The similarity between thyroid and blood repertoires was quantified using the Morisita-Horn index. TCRdb applied fastp at Q25 and MiXCR to the public reads, then kept only in-frame beta chains. Identical CDR3 proteins give one entry, which carries the most common genes and DNA. These V and J calls rely on TCRdb rather than the paper's analysis. Recorded for this sample are roughly 800,000 distinct CDR3 sequences; 35% to 40% of them occurred a single time. Jointly, the top ten make up about 8.9% of the sample.

The sample was blood. The chain is made from TRBV12-3 or TRBV12-4 and TRBJ1-4; there is no confident call for the D gene. This TCR was recovered from a man younger than 30 with Graves' hyperthyroidism. The nucleotides are TGTGCCAGCAGTTTACGGGTAGCGCGTGAAAAACTGGTTTTT. It translates as CASSLRVAREKLVF.